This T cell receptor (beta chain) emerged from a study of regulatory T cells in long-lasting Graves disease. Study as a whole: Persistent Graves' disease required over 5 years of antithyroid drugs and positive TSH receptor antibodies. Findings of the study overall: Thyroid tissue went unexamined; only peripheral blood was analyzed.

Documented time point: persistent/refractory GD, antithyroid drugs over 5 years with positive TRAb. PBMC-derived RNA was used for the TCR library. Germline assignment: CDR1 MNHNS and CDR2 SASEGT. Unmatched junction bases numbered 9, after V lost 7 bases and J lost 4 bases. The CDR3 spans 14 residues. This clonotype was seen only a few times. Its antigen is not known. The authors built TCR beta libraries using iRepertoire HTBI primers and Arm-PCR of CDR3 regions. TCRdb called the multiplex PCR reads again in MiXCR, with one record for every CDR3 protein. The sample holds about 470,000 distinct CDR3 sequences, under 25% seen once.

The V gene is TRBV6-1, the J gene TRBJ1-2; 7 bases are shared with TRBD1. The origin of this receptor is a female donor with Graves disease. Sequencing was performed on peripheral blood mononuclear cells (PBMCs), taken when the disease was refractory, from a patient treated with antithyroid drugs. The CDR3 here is CASNQLGQSYGYTF. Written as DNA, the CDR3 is TGTGCCAGCAACCAATTGGGACAGAGCTATGGCTACACCTTC.